The 18 T cell receptor beta chains listed next were all sequenced from one sample in a study of blood T cell repertoires in COVID-19. Assay: immunoSEQ multiplex PCR; the TCRdb copy retains only in-frame clones and omits some. Of 30,000 to 40,000 clones in the sample, about 84% are singletons; the top ten hold approximately 3.4%. Material: peripheral blood. Source of these receptors: an older man with COVID-19, enrolled during active disease.

The gene calls are TRBV3-1 (or the pseudogene TRBV3-2) and TRBJ2-1, with 10 bases matching TRBD2. The V segment lost 1 base and the J segment 0 bases; nucleotides outside the gene matches: 3. This CDR3 has 17 residues. Germline V gene data show CDR1 as LGHDT and CDR2 as YNNKEL (reference sequence). The CDR3 loop is CASSQVLAGSSYNEQFF. The CDR3 DNA is TGTGCCAGCAGCCAAGTACTAGCGGGAAGCTCCTACAATGAGCAGTTCTTC.

This clone turned up a few times. This chain uses TRBV19 with TRBJ2-2; D remains ambiguous. This CDR3 is 13 amino acids long. The V gene lost 6 bases and the J gene lost 2 bases, with 7 bases spanning the gap. From germline, CDR1 is LNHDA and CDR2 SQIVND (reference sequence). For the CDR3, the DNA is TGTGCCAGTAGGGGCACTAACACCGGGGAGCTGTTTTTT. This translates into CASRGTNTGELFF.

The chain combines TRBV20-1 with TRBJ1-5; D remains unclear. Germline V lookup: CDR1 DFQATT, CDR2 SNEGSKA (reference sequence). CDR3 length: 11 residues. With 3 bases removed from V and 3 bases from J, the gap between germline ends came to 3 bases. The CDR3 coding sequence is TGCAGTGCTAGCTCCAATCAGCCCCAGCATTTT. It yields the protein CSASSNQPQHF.

V usage is TRBV15 and J usage is TRBJ2-7; 8 positions agree with TRBD2. There are 14 residues in the CDR3. The trim removed 3 bases at V and 3 bases at J, leaving 4 bases unmatched. Germline CDR1 LNHNV, CDR2 YYDKDF (reference sequence). The CDR3 region has the DNA TGTGCCACCAGCAGGAGCGGGAGAGGCTACGAGCAGTACTTC. Its translation: CATSRSGRGYEQYF.

The chain joins TRBV10-3 to TRBJ1-5, with unresolved D. V gave up 4 bases and J gave up 2 bases, with 9 bases separating them. CDR3 length equals 14 residues. Looked up from germline, CDR1 is ENHRY and CDR2 is SYGVKD. The CDR3 DNA reads as TGTGCCATCAGTGCCTCGGGTGGCAATCAGCCCCAGCATTTT. It codes for CAISASGGNQPQHF.

The V and J genes are TRBV5-6 and TRBJ2-7, with D possibly being TRBD1 (6 bases). Trimming took 3 bases from V and 12 from J, leaving 16 bases between them. The CDR3 extends over 12 amino acids. Germline V gene data show CDR1 as SGHDT and CDR2 as YYEEEE. As DNA, the CDR3 is TGTGCCAGCAGCTCAGACCGGACAGATTCGTACTTC. Translation gives CASSSDRTDSYF.

In nucleotides, the CDR3 is TGCGCCAGCAGCCCCGGAGACCGAACTTACAATGAGCAGTTCTTC. Its translation is CASSPGDRTYNEQFF. The rearrangement uses TRBV4-3 and TRBJ2-1, with no clear D. CDR1 LGHNA and CDR2 YSLEER come from the germline V gene. Between the trimmed V and J ends, which lost 4 bases and 4 bases, there was a span of 14 bases. CDR3 length: 15 amino acids.

The chain recombines TRBV28 with TRBJ2-1; D remains unclear. The CDR3 has 14 amino acids. Trimming pared 9 bases from V and 0 bases from J, leaving 12 bases between. Germline V gene data show CDR1 as MDHEN and CDR2 as SYDVKM. The CDR3 bases are TGTGCCAGTCAGTTGGCCTTCTCCTACAATGAGCAGTTCTTC. Its translation: CASQLAFSYNEQFF.

Only one count was recorded for this clone. This chain joins TRBV27 and TRBJ1-6; TRBD1 aligns across 10 bases. Germline V gene sequence: CDR1 MNHEY, CDR2 SMNVEV (reference sequence). V dropped 5 bases and J dropped 8; count of bases not matched to a gene: 12. There are 17 residues in the CDR3. CDR3 nucleotides: TGTGCCAGCAGTGGGTTACGGGGACAGGGGTTTGATTCACCCCTCCACTTT. Protein: CASSGLRGQGFDSPLHF.

The rearrangement joins TRBV19 to TRBJ1-2; D uncertain. Per the germline V gene, CDR1 is LNHDA and CDR2 is SQIVND (reference sequence). The ends were cut back, 5 bases at V and 1 base at J, with 20 bases in the middle. The CDR3 loop spans 17 amino acids. DNA of the CDR3: TGTGCCAGTAGTTGGCCTTCCCCGAGGGAAGGTAACTATGGCTACACCTTC. Protein sequence: CASSWPSPREGNYGYTF.

V is TRBV7-8 and J is TRBJ1-6, with D possibly matching TRBD1 (5 bases). Trimming stripped 5 bases from V and 6 bases from J, with 17 bases between. Germline lookup yields CDR1 SGHVS and CDR2 FQNEAQ. This CDR3 contains 16 residues. CDR3 sequence reads: CASSPLSQAINSPLHF. CDR3 in DNA: TGTGCCAGCAGCCCTTTATCACAGGCCATTAATTCACCCCTCCACTTT.

The rearrangement links TRBV7-2 to TRBJ2-2; the D gene is possibly TRBD1 (5 bases). The CDR3 consists of 15 residues. In germline, CDR1 is SGHTA, CDR2 FQGNSA. Deletions cut 1 base from V and 3 bases from J, with 9 bases between. The CDR3 coding sequence is TGTGCCAGCAGCTTAGACAGGACGGACACCGGGGAGCTGTTTTTT. This gives the protein CASSLDRTDTGELFF. The entire variable domain, with the rest obtained from reference TRBV7-2 and TRBJ2-2, is as follows: GAGVSQSPSNKVTEKGKDVELRCDPISGHTALYWYRQSLGQGLEFLIYFQGNSAPDKSGLPSDRFSAERTGGSVSTLTIQRTQQEDSAVYLCASSLDRTDTGELFFGEGSRLTVL.

This chain joins TRBV7-2 and TRBJ2-7, with 10 bases identical to TRBD1. The V gene end was trimmed by 5 bases and the J gene end by 3 bases; junction bases not matched to a gene: 7. The CDR3 runs 15 residues. Germline V gene data show CDR1 as SGHTA and CDR2 as FQGNSA. The CDR3 reads CASSRTGQGIYEQYF. CDR3 sequence (DNA): TGTGCCAGCAGCCGCACGGGACAGGGGATCTACGAGCAGTACTTC.

The chain has TRBV7-2 and TRBJ1-1; the match to TRBD1 covers 7 bases. CDR3 length equals 16 residues. Germline CDR1 SGHTA, CDR2 FQGNSA. The V segment lost 7 bases and the J segment 0 bases; nucleotides outside the gene matches: 11. CDR3 amino acids: CASTARRGTVNTEAFF. CDR3 nucleotide sequence: TGTGCCAGCACCGCCCGCAGGGGGACCGTGAACACTGAAGCTTTCTTT.

This clone showed up just a few times. V gene TRBV15 combines with J gene TRBJ2-7, with D possibly being TRBD2 (6 bases). CDR3 length: 14 residues. CDR1 and CDR2 from the germline V gene are LNHNV and YYDKDF (reference sequence). V was clipped by 3 bases and J by 4 bases, with 13 bases between them. The CDR3 DNA sequence: TGTGCCACCAGCAGGGGACTGGGTTATTACGAGCAGTACTTC. Encoded protein: CATSRGLGYYEQYF. Filled out from reference TRBV15 and TRBJ2-7, the complete variable domain reads DAMVIQNPRYQVTQFGKPVTLSCSQTLNHNVMYWYQQKSSQAPKLLFHYYDKDFNNEADTPDNFQSRRPNTSFCFLDIRSPGLGDTAMYLCATSRGLGYYEQYFGPGTRLTVT.

CDR3 DNA: TGTGCCAGCTCACCACCGAGCGGGAGCACTGAAGCTTTCTTT. Encoded protein: CASSPPSGSTEAFF. The chain combines TRBV18 with TRBJ1-1; D is unresolved. Per germline, CDR1 KGHSH and CDR2 LQKENI. Trimming took 0 bases from V and 4 from J, leaving 9 bases between them. The CDR3 totals 14 residues.

The chain is built from TRBV7-8 and TRBJ2-7; 11 bases fit TRBD2. Germline CDR1 reads SGHVS; CDR2 reads FQNEAQ. The trim removed 1 base at V and 3 bases at J, leaving 5 bases unmatched. The CDR3 runs to 16 residues. Written as DNA, the CDR3 is TGTGCCAGCAGCTTAGGCCCTGGACTAGCGGGCTACGAGCAGTACTTC. It specifies CASSLGPGLAGYEQYF.

The chain combines TRBV20-1 with TRBJ1-2; TRBD1 matches at 7 bases. V shed 7 bases, J shed 8 bases, and the junction held 7 bases outside the gene matches. The CDR3 is 11 amino acids. Looked up from germline, CDR1 is DFQATT and CDR2 is SNEGSKA (reference sequence). Written as DNA, the CDR3 is TGCAGTGGACAGGGCCCTGGGGGCTACACCTTC. This sequence encodes CSGQGPGGYTF.